This T cell receptor (beta chain) was captured in a study of blood T cells in healthy people across ages. Study summary: Roughly one uniquely barcoded beta molecule per two T cells was captured.

Sample-barcoded 5' priming and a J-beta primer mix drove a second PCR of about 6 to 12 cycles. No fewer than 2.5 million CDR3-containing paired-end reads came from each sample. TCRdb reprocessed the 5' RACE reads with MiXCR, giving one entry per CDR3 protein. Of under 2 million distinct CDR3 sequences in the sample, 34% are singletons; the top ten hold 11%. The length of the CDR3 is 17 residues. V dropped 2 bases and J dropped 1 base, with 18 bases sitting between them. Germline lookup yields CDR1 MGHRA and CDR2 YSYEKL. The receptor was isolated from a woman younger than 45 in good health. Sequencing input: blood. J is TRBJ2-7 and V is TRBV4-1, with D unresolved. The CDR3 reads CASSQKTETSFSYEQYF. As DNA, the CDR3 is TGCGCCAGCAGCCAAAAGACCGAGACTTCTTTTTCCTACGAGCAGTACTTC.